The present T cell receptor (beta chain) was sequenced within a study of cytomegalovirus exposure and HLA in healthy donors. Background on the study: A previous analysis identified 95 million to 130 million unique TCR beta sequences derived from roughly 180 million T cells. Study results and limitations: Confirmation was obtained in vitro that a few CMV-associated chains are specific for CMV antigens. No immune exposure information besides CMV serostatus was available.

Trimming took off 0 bases at V and 5 bases at J, with 12 bases between the two ends. Germline V CDR1 and CDR2: SGHDT, YYEEEE. This CDR3 has 14 amino acids. Points on this clone: Antigen unknown.

Use of 60 Vbeta and 13 Jbeta primers characterized the PCR. The data were produced by immunoSEQ multiplex PCR, yet TCRdb's version contains in-frame clones alone and is incomplete. The repertoire holds approximately 220,000 clones, with 82% as singletons. The sequenced sample consisted of PBMCs. This rearrangement joins TRBV5-6 to TRBJ2-7; TRBD1 is a possible D gene (5 bases). This TCR was recovered from a man aged 40-49 years in good health and CMV-seropositive. Written as DNA, the CDR3 is TGTGCCAGCAGCTTGGAGGGGATCAACGACGAGCAGTACTTC. This gives the protein CASSLEGINDEQYF.